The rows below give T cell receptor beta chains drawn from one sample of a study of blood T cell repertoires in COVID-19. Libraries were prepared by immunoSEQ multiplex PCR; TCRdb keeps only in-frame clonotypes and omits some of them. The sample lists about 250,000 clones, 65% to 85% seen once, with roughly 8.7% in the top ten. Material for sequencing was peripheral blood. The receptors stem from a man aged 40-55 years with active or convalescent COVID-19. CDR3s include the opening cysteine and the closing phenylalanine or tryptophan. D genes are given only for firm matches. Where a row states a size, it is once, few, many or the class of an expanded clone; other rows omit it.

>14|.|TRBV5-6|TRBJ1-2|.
CASSLTGTNYGYTF
TGTGCCAGCAGCTTGACCGGGACTAACTATGGCTACACCTTC
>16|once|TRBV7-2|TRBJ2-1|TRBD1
CASSLVGTGFYNEQFF
TGTGCCAGCAGCTTAGTAGGGACAGGGTTTTACAATGAGCAGTTCTTC
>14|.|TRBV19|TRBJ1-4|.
CASKFTGFGEKLFF
TGTGCCAGCAAGTTCACAGGTTTTGGTGAAAAACTGTTTTTT
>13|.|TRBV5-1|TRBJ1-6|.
CASSLGTDSPLHF
TGCGCCAGCAGCTTGGGGACAGATTCACCCCTCCACTTT
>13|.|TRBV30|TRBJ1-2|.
CAWRDGTYYGYTF
TGTGCCTGGAGGGACGGGACTTACTATGGCTACACCTTC
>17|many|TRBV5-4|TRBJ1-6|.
CASSLAGSTIYNSPLHF
TGTGCCAGCAGCTTGGCTGGTTCTACTATCTATAATTCACCCCTCCACTTT
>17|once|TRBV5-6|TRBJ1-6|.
CASSSRQASSYNSPLHF
TGTGCCAGCAGCTCAAGACAGGCGAGCTCCTATAATTCACCCCTCCACTTT
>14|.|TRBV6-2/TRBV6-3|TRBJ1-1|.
CASSYLQGGTEAFF
TGTGCCAGCAGTTACCTACAGGGTGGCACTGAAGCTTTCTTT
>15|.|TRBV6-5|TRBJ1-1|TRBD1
CASSYSGTANTEAFF
TGTGCCAGCAGTTACTCGGGGACAGCAAACACTGAAGCTTTCTTT
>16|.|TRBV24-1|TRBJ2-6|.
CATSDPNRAGANVLTF
TGTGCCACCAGTGACCCTAACAGGGCTGGGGCCAACGTCCTGACTTTC
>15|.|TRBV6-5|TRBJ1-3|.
CASSPQGYSGNTIYF
TGTGCCAGCAGTCCCCAGGGCTACTCTGGAAACACCATATATTTT
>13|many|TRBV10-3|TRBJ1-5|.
CAIGGGGNQPQHF
TGTGCCATCGGCGGGGGCGGCAATCAGCCCCAGCATTTT
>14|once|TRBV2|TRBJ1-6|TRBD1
CASCETGRNSPLHF
TGTGCCAGCTGTGAGACAGGGCGTAATTCACCCCTCCACTTT